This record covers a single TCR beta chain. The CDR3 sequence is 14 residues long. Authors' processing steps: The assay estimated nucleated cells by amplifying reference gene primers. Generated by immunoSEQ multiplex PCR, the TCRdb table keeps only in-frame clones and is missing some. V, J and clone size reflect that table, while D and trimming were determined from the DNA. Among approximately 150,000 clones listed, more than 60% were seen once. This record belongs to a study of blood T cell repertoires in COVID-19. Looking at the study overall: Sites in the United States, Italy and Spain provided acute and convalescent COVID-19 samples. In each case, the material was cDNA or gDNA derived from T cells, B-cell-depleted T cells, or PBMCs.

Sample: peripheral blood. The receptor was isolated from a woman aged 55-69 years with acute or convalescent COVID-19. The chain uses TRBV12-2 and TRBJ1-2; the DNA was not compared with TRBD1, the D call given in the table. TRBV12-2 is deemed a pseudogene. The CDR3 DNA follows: TGTGCAAGTCGCTTAGTCCCAGGGGAAGGTGGCTACACCTTC. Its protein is CASRLVPGEGGYTF.